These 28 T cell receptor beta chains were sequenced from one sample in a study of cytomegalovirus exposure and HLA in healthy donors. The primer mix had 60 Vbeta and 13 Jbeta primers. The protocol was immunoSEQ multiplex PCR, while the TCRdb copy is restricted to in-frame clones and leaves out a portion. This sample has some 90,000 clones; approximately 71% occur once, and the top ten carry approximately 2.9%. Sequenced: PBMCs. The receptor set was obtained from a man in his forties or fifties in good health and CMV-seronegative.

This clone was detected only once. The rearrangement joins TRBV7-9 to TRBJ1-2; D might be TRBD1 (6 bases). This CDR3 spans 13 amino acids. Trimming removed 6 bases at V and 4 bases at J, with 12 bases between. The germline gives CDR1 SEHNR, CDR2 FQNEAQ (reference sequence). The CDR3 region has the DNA TGTGCCAGCAGTTTCGGGACACGCTATGGCTACACCTTC. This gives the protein CASSFGTRYGYTF.

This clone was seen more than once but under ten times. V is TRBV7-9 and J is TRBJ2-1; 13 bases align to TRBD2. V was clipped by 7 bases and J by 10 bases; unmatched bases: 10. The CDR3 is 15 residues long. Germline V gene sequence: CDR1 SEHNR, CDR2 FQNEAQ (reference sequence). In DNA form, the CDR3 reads TGTGCCAGCACCCTACTAGCGGGGGGGGCGGGGGAGCAGTTCTTC. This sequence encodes CASTLLAGGAGEQFF. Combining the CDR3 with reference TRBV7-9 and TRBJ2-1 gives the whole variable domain DTGVSQNPRHKITKRGQNVTFRCDPISEHNRLYWYRQTLGQGPEFLTYFQNEAQLEKSRLLSDRFSAERPKGSFSTLEIQRTEQGDSAMYLCASTLLAGGAGEQFFGPGTRLTVL.

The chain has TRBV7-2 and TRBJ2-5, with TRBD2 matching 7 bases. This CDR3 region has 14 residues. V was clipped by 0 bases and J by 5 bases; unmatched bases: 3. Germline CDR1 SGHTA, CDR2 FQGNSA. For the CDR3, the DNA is TGTGCCAGCAGCTTAGCGGGAGGGCCGGAGACCCAGTACTTC. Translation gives CASSLAGGPETQYF.

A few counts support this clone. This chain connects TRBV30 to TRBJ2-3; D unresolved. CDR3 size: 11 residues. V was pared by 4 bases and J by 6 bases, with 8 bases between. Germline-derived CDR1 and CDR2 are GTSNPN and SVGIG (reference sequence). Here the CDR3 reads CAWISTDTQYF. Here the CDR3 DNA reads TGTGCCTGGATTAGTACGGATACGCAGTATTTT. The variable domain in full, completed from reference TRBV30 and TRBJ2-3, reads SQTIHQWPATLVQPVGSPLSLECTVEGTSNPNLYWYRQAAGRGLQLLFYSVGIGQISSEVPQNLSASRPQDRQFILSSKKLLLSDSGFYLCAWISTDTQYFGPGTRLTVL.

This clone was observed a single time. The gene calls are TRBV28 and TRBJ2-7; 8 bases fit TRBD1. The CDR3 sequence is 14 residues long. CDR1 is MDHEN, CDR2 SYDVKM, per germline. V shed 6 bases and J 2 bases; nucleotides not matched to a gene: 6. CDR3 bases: TGTGCCAGCAGAGCCGGGACAGGCCCCTACGAGCAGTACTTC. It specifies CASRAGTGPYEQYF.

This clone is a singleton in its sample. CDR3 DNA: TGTGCCAGCAGTGCAGGGGCAAGTGGCTACACCTTC. Protein: CASSAGASGYTF. V is TRBV2 and J is TRBJ1-2; a weak D match, TRBD1 (6 bases). The ends were cut back, 4 bases at V and 7 bases at J, with 10 bases in the middle. CDR1 is SNHLY and CDR2 is FYNNEI in the germline V gene. CDR3 length equals 12 residues.

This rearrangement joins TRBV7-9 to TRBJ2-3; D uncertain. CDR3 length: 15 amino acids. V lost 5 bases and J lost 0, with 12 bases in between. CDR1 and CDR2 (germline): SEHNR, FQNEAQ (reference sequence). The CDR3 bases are TGTGCCAGCAGCCCAGGCGTCCTCAGCACAGATACGCAGTATTTT. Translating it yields CASSPGVLSTDTQYF.

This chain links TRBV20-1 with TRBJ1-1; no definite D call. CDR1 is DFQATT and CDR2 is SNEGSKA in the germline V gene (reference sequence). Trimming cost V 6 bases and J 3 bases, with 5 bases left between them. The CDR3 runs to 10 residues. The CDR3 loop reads CSAPDTEAFF. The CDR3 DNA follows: TGCAGTGCCCCTGACACTGAAGCTTTCTTT.

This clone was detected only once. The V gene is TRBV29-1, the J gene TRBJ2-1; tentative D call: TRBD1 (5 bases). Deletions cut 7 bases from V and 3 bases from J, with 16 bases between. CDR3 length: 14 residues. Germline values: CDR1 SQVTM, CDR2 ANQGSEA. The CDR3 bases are TGCAGCGCCTGCTTCGGGCAGGGCTACAATGAGCAGTTCTTC. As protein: CSACFGQGYNEQFF.

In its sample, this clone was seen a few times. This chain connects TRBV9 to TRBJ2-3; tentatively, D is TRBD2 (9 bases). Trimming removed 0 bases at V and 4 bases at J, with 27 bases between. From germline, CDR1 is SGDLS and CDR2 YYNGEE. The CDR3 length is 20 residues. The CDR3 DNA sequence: TGTGCCAGCAGCGTAGCAGGGGGCAAGCCTGGGACTAGCCGCGCAGATACGCAGTATTTT. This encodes CASSVAGGKPGTSRADTQYF.

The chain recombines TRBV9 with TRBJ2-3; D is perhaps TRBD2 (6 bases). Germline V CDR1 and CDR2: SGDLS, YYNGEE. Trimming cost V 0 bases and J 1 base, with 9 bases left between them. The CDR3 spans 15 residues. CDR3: CASSVGQRGTDTQYF. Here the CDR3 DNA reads TGTGCCAGCAGCGTAGGCCAGCGGGGCACAGATACGCAGTATTTT.

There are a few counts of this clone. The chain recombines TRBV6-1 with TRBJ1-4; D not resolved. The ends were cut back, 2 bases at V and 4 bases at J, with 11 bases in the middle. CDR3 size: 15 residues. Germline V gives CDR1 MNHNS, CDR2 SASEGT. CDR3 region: CASSENGRFNEKLFF. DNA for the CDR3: TGTGCCAGCAGTGAAAATGGTAGATTTAATGAAAAACTGTTTTTT.

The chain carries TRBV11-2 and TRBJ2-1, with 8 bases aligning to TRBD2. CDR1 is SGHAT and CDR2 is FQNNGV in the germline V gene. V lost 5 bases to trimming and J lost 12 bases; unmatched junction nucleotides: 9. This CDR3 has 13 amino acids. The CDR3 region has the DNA TGTGCCAGCAGCCCTGAGCGGGGGCGGTGGCAGTTCTTC. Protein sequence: CASSPERGRWQFF.

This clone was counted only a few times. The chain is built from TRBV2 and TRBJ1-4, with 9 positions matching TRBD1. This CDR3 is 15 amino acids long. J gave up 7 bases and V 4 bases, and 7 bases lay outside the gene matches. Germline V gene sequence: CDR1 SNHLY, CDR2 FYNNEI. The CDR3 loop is CASSVTGGQGEKLFF. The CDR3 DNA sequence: TGTGCCAGCAGTGTGACCGGGGGACAGGGTGAAAAACTGTTTTTT.

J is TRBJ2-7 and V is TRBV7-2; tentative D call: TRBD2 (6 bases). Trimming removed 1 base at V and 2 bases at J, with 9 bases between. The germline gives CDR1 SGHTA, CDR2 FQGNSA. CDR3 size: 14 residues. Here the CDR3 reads CASSLVGGTYEQYF. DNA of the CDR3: TGTGCCAGCAGCTTAGTGGGCGGGACCTACGAGCAGTACTTC.

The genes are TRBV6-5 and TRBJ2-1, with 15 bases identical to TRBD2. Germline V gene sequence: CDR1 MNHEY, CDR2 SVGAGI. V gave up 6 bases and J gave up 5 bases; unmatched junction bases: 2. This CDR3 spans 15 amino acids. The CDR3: CASRGLAGGHNEQFF. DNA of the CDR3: TGTGCCAGCAGAGGACTAGCGGGAGGGCACAATGAGCAGTTCTTC.

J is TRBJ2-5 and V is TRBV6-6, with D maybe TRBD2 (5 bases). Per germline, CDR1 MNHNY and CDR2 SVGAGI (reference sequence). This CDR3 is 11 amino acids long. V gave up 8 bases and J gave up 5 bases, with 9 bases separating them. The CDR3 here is CASASGETQYF. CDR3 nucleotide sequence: TGTGCCAGCGCGTCGGGGGAGACCCAGTACTTC.

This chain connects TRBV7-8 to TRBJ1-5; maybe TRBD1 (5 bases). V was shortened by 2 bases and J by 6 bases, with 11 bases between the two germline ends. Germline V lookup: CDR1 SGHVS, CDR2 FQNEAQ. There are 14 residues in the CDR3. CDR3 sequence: CASSLNQGLQPQHF. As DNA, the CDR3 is TGTGCCAGCAGCTTAAATCAGGGCCTTCAGCCCCAGCATTTT.

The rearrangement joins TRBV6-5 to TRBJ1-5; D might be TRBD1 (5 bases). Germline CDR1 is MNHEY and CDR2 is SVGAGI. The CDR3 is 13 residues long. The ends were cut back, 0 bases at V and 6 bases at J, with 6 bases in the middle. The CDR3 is CASSYSGAQPQHF. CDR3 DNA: TGTGCCAGCAGTTACTCAGGGGCTCAGCCCCAGCATTTT.

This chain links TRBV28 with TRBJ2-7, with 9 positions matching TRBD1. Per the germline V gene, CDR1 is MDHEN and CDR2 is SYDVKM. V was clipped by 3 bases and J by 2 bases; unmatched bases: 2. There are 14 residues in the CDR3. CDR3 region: CASSLGQGPYEQYF. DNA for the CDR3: TGTGCCAGCAGTTTGGGACAGGGACCCTACGAGCAGTACTTC.

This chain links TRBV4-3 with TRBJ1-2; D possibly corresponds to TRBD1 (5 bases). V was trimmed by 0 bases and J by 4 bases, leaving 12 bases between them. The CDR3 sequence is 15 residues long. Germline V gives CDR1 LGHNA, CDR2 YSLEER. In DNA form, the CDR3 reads TGCGCCAGCAGCCAAGAATACGTCAGGGCCTATGGCTACACCTTC. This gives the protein CASSQEYVRAYGYTF.

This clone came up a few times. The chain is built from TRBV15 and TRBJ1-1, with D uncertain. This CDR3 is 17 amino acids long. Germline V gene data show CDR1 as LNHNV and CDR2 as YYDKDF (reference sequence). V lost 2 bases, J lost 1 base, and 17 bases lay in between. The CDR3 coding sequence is TGTGCCACCAGCAGACCCGCTAGTTACGTTGGGAACACTGAAGCTTTCTTT. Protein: CATSRPASYVGNTEAFF.

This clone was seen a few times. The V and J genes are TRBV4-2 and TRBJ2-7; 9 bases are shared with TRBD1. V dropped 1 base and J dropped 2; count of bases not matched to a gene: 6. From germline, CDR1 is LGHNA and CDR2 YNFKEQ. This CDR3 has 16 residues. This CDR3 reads CASSQALDRGPYEQYF. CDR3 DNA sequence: TGTGCCAGCAGCCAAGCCCTGGACAGGGGCCCCTACGAGCAGTACTTC.

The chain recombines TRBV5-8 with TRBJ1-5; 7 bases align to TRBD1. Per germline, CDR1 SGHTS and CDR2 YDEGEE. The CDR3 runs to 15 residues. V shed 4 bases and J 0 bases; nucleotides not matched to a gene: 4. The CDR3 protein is CASSRGQYSNQPQHF. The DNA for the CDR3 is TGTGCCAGCAGCCGGGGACAGTATAGCAATCAGCCCCAGCATTTT.

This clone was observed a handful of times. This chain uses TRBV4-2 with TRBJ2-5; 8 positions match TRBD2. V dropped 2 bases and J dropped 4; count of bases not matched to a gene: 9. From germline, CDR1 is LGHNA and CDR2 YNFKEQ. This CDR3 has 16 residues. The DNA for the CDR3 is TGTGCCAGCAGCCAACTAGCGGGTCGAGGAAGAGAGACCCAGTACTTC. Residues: CASSQLAGRGRETQYF.

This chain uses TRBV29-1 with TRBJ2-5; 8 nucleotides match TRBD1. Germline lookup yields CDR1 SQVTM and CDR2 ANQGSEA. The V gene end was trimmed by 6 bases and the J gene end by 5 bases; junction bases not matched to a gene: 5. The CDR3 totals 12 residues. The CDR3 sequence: CSVDTGGETQYF. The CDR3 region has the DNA TGCAGCGTAGACACAGGGGGGGAGACCCAGTACTTC.

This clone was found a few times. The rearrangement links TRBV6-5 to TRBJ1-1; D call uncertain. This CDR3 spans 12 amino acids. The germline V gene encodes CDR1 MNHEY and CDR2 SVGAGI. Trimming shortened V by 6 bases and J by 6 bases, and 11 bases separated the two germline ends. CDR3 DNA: TGTGCCAGCAGCCCGCCCGGTTCTGAAGCTTTCTTT. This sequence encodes CASSPPGSEAFF.

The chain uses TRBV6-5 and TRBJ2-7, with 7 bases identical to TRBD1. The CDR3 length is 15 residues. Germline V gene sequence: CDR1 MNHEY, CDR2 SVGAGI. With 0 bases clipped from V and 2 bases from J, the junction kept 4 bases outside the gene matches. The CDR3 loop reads CASSYSRDSTYEQYF. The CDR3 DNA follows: TGTGCCAGCAGTTACTCCCGGGACAGTACCTACGAGCAGTACTTC.